Sequencing of this T cell receptor beta chain was carried out in a study of blood T cell repertoires in COVID-19 (dated by TCRdb to 2020 to 2021). Study-wide context: Collaborator samples came from the United States, Italy and Spain and covered acute and convalescent phases of COVID-19. The prospective study material was composed of cDNA or gDNA derived from T cells, B-cell-depleted T cells, or PBMCs. Deeply sampled blood TCRbeta repertoires from subjects exposed to, actively infected with, or recovered from COVID-19 were included in the dataset. A freely available public database, intended as a resource for researchers studying the immune response to SARS-CoV-2, is where the repertoires were released. The samples were drawn from the first 160 participants of the ongoing ImmuneRACE study and from more than 1,000 subjects provided by 6 global collaborators. A de-identified subject ID, COVID-19 status, age in years and sex were almost always included in the sample metadata. HLA class I and class II types, where available, came from metadata supplied by the sample provider rather than from assay-based typing.

Each collaborating institution followed its own protocols to collect whole blood in K2EDTA tubes. For TCRbeta analysis, collaborators shipped samples as frozen whole blood, isolated PBMCs, or DNA extracted from either of those sample types. V drops 4 bases and J drops 7 bases, leaving 20 bases in between. CDR1 SGHRS and CDR2 YFSETQ were looked up in the germline V gene. The CDR3 contains 15 residues, cysteine and phenylalanine counted. Kept here is only the CDR3 DNA, which spans 45 bases and is read in frame from base 1. The immunoSEQ Assay, a bias-controlled multiplex PCR, was used to amplify TCRbeta CDR3 regions from genomic DNA. As for the authors' bioinformatics: Nucleated cell counts per sample were estimated from amplification of reference gene primers within the assay. Sequence reads were collapsed and filtered to measure the absolute abundance of every unique TCRbeta CDR3 rearrangement. For each sample, productive Simpson clonality was calculated as the square root of Simpson's diversity index across productive rearrangements. TCRdb holds this immuneACCESS table with in-frame rearrangements only. Some clones are missing; in checked studies, unresolved V genes explain under half, and the rest has no known cause. V, J and clone size are those of that table, while D and trimming were read from the DNA. The sample table lists roughly 120,000 clones, 60% to 85% of them with a count of one. Together, the top ten hold less than 7.5% of the sample.

General study outcomes and caveats: Clinical and demographic metadata were provided uncurated, with the amount varying by source and participant.

Comment on this clone: Its antigen is still unknown. No base quality values were provided; no much bigger clone lies one nucleotide off.

The chain was built from TRBV5-1 and TRBJ2-5; TRBD2 is a weak D gene call, 6 bases matching. The sample taken for sequencing was peripheral blood. This TCR came from a man aged 65-85 years with acute or convalescent COVID-19. CDR3 reads: CASSRGGTDGGTQYF. The nucleotide sequence is TGCGCCAGCAGCCGTGGTGGAACGGACGGGGGGACCCAGTACTTC. Extended through the reference TRBV5-1 and TRBJ2-5 proteins, this CDR3 yields the full variable domain: KAGVTQTPRYLIKTRGQQVTLSCSPISGHRSVSWYQQTPGQGLQFLFEYFSETQRNKGNFPGRFSGRQFSNSRSEMNVSTLELGDSALYLCASSRGGTDGGTQYFGPGTRLLVL.